This T cell receptor beta chain is from a study of OX40 agonist ivuxolimab in advanced cancers. Study overall: Patients were treated with ivuxolimab, an agonistic anti-OX40 (CD134) antibody. Those enrolled were approximately 83% male, with a mean age of around 57 years and ages from about 20 to 80.

V was clipped by 5 bases and J by 2 bases, with 16 bases between them. The germline V gene encodes CDR1 SNHLY and CDR2 FYNNEI. The CDR3 extends over 15 amino acids. As to this clone: Antigen: not known.

General observations from the study: Antigens targeted by the expanded peripheral T cells were not determined. Mean expanded clone counts were higher in CD8+ than CD4+ T cells.

Sequenced by immunoSEQ multiplex PCR; TCRdb stores in-frame clones only, minus some. The sample has roughly 23,000 clones; about 83% are singletons. This TCR derives from an adult with an advanced solid tumor such as melanoma, head and neck, liver or kidney cancer. Source: CD4+ or CD8+ T cells sorted from blood, taken in a trial of the OX40 agonist ivuxolimab. The rearrangement links TRBV2 to TRBJ2-7; D not resolved. The chain's CDR3 is CASSLGTEGPYEQYF. DNA for the CDR3: TGTGCCAGCAGTCTGGGTACAGAAGGCCCCTACGAGCAGTACTTC.